This is a list of T cell receptor beta chains from one sample in a study of OX40 agonist ivuxolimab in advanced cancers. Some clones are missing from TCRdb's copy, which holds only in-frame ones; the method was immunoSEQ multiplex PCR. This table has nearly 20,000 clones, 86% appearing once. Sequencing was performed on CD4+ or CD8+ T cells sorted from blood, taken in a trial of the OX40 agonist ivuxolimab. The receptors come from an adult with an advanced solid tumor such as melanoma, head and neck, liver or kidney cancer. CDR3s include the opening cysteine and the closing phenylalanine or tryptophan. Each record gives: clone size, J gene, D gene, V gene, CDR3 protein, CDR3 DNA. The D gene is left open where the match is weak. Expanded clones get a size class; other rows say once, few or many, or leave the size out.

NA	TRBJ2-1	NA	TRBV5-1	CASSPSTYNEQFF	TGCGCCAGCAGCCCGTCCACCTACAATGAGCAGTTCTTC
NA	TRBJ1-5	NA	TRBV19	CASSISQGWGQPQHF	TGTGCCAGTAGTATATCACAGGGCTGGGGACAGCCCCAGCATTTT
NA	TRBJ2-7	NA	TRBV27	CASSRTGYYEQYF	TGTGCCAGCAGTCGAACAGGTTACTACGAGCAGTACTTC
NA	TRBJ2-5	NA	TRBV7-9	CASSPNRGLRETQYF	TGTGCCAGCAGCCCCAACAGGGGACTGAGGGAGACCCAGTACTTC
NA	TRBJ1-4	TRBD1	TRBV11-2	CASSYRDRVGEKLFF	TGTGCCAGCAGCTATCGGGACAGGGTGGGAGAAAAACTGTTTTTT
NA	TRBJ2-1	TRBD1	TRBV19	CASKVQGGNEQFF	TGTGCCAGCAAGGTACAGGGGGGCAATGAGCAGTTCTTC
NA	TRBJ1-1	NA	TRBV18	CASSPERPGLAFF	TGTGCCAGCTCACCAGAAAGACCGGGTCTCGCTTTCTTT
NA	TRBJ2-7	NA	TRBV25-1	CASSESNYEQYF	TGTGCCAGCAGTGAATCCAACTACGAGCAGTACTTC
few	TRBJ2-1	NA	TRBV27	CASTSQGTFSYNEQFF	TGTGCCAGCACCTCCCAGGGGACCTTCTCCTACAATGAGCAGTTCTTC
NA	TRBJ1-1	TRBD1	TRBV7-9	CASSRQGTEAFF	TGTGCCAGCAGCCGACAGGGAACTGAAGCTTTCTTT
NA	TRBJ1-2	NA	TRBV15	CATSRDRQNYGYTF	TGTGCCACCAGCAGAGATCGACAAAACTATGGCTACACCTTC
NA	TRBJ2-7	TRBD1	TRBV19	CASSTYGQGYEQYF	TGTGCCAGTAGTACCTACGGACAGGGCTACGAGCAGTACTTC
NA	TRBJ2-7	NA	TRBV30	CAWSMGPRHEQYF	TGTGCCTGGAGTATGGGACCTAGACACGAGCAGTACTTC
NA	TRBJ1-1	NA	TRBV7-8	CASSLGVGGTEAFF	TGTGCCAGCAGCCTCGGGGTCGGTGGCACTGAAGCTTTCTTT
NA	TRBJ1-1	NA	TRBV5-6	CASSLEQARSVATEAFF	TGTGCCAGCAGCTTGGAGCAGGCCCGTTCGGTTGCCACTGAAGCTTTCTTT
few	TRBJ1-1	NA	TRBV30	CAWTHRDMNTEAFF	TGTGCCTGGACGCACAGGGACATGAACACTGAAGCTTTCTTT
NA	TRBJ2-7	NA	TRBV30	CAWSVRGTVQHEQYF	TGTGCCTGGAGTGTACGCGGGACAGTTCAGCACGAGCAGTACTTC
NA	TRBJ1-5	TRBD1	TRBV19	CASSFRLGQGASQPQHF	TGTGCCAGTAGTTTTCGCTTGGGACAGGGGGCGTCTCAGCCCCAGCATTTT
NA	TRBJ2-4	TRBD2	TRBV2	CASSGTSGGSNIQYF	TGTGCCAGCAGTGGGACTAGCGGGGGTAGTAACATTCAGTACTTC
NA	TRBJ1-3	NA	TRBV9	CASSVSGGGTSGNTIYF	TGTGCCAGCAGCGTCTCCGGGGGCGGCACCTCTGGAAACACCATATATTTT
once	TRBJ2-7	NA	TRBV7-7	CASSLVMSSEQYF	TGTGCTAGCAGCTTAGTTATGTCTTCCGAGCAGTACTTC
once	TRBJ1-1	NA	TRBV18	CASSPPTRTEAFF	TGTGCCAGCTCACCACCAACTCGGACTGAAGCTTTCTTT
NA	TRBJ1-5	NA	TRBV12-5	CASGLATPRGQPQHF	TGTGCTAGTGGTTTGGCAACTCCAAGGGGCCAGCCCCAGCATTTT
NA	TRBJ2-2	TRBD1	TRBV4-1	CASSQTGTGGTGELFF	TGCGCCAGCAGCCAAACCGGGACAGGGGGCACCGGGGAGCTGTTTTTT
NA	TRBJ2-3	TRBD2	TRBV6-5	CASSIWGEGGDTQYF	TGTGCCAGCTCTATTTGGGGGGAGGGCGGAGATACGCAGTATTTT
NA	TRBJ2-1	NA	TRBV14	CASSPGSHGGQFF	TGTGCCAGCAGCCCCGGCAGCCACGGTGGGCAGTTCTTC
NA	TRBJ1-1	NA	TRBV7-9	CASSLAGTANTEAFF	TGTGCCAGCAGCTTAGCCGGGACGGCGAACACTGAAGCTTTCTTT
NA	TRBJ1-1	TRBD1	TRBV14	CASSQDRDLFF	TGTGCCAGCAGCCAGGACAGGGATCTTTTCTTT